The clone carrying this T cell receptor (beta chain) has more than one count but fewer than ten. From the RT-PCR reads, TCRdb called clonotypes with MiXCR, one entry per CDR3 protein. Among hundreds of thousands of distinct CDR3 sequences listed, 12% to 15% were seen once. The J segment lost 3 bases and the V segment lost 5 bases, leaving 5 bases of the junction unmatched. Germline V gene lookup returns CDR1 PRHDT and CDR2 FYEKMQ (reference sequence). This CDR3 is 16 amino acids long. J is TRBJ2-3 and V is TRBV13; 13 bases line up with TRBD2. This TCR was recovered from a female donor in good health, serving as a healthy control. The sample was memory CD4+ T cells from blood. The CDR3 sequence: CASSRTSGGQTDTQYF. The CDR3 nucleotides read TGTGCCAGCAGCCGGACTAGCGGGGGCCAGACAGATACGCAGTATTTT.